Here is one T cell receptor beta chain with its context. Its specificity is unknown. Study donors comprised healthy, HIV-negative adults devoid of recent acute infection or vaccination. These data belong to a study of shared clonotypes between healthy human individuals. Study information: Three CD4 naive, three CD4 memory, two CD8 naive and one CD8 memory plate were used per donor.

Assay: immunoSEQ multiplex PCR; the TCRdb copy retains only in-frame clones and omits some. The table has 2 million to 2.5 million clones, 95% seen once; the top ten hold 0.1% to 0.15%. Study-wide findings and caveats: On the whole, naive subsets had larger estimated richness than memory subsets had.

Germline V CDR1 and CDR2: SEHNR, FQNEAQ (reference sequence). The V and J ends lost 4 bases and 6 bases respectively, with 15 bases between them. The CDR3 has 14 residues. This TCR derives from a man aged 18 to 29 in good health. The gene calls are TRBV7-9 and TRBJ1-2, with D unclear. Specimen: naive CD4+ T cells sorted from blood. The subset: CD45RA+ positively selected. In nucleotides, the CDR3 is TGTGCCAGCAGCTGGCCAAAGGATCAAAATGGCTACACCTTC. This sequence encodes CASSWPKDQNGYTF.